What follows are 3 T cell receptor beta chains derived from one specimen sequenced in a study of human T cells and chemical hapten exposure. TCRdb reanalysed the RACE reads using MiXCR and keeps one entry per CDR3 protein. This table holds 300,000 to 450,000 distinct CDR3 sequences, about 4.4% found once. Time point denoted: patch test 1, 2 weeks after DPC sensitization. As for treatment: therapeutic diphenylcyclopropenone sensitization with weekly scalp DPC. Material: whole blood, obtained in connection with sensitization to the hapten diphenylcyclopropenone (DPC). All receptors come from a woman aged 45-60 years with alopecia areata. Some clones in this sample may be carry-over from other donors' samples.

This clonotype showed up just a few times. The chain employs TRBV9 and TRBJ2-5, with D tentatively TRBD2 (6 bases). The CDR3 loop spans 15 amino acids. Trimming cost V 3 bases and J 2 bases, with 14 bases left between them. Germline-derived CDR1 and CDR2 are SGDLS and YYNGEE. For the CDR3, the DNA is TGTGCCAGCAGCGGACCCCGGGACTCTCAAGAGACCCAGTACTTC. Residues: CASSGPRDSQETQYF.

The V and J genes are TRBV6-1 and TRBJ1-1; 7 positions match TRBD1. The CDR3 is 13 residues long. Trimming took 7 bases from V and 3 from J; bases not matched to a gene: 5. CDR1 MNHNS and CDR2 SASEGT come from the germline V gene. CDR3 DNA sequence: TGTGCCAGCATGAGGGGGCTGGACACTGAAGCTTTCTTT. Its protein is CASMRGLDTEAFF.

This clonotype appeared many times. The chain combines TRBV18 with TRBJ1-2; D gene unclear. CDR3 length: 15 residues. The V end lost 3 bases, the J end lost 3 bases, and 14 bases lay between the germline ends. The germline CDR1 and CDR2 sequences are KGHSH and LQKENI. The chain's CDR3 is CASSPGGIIDYGYTF. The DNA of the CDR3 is TGTGCCAGCTCACCCGGTGGGATAATTGACTATGGCTACACCTTC.